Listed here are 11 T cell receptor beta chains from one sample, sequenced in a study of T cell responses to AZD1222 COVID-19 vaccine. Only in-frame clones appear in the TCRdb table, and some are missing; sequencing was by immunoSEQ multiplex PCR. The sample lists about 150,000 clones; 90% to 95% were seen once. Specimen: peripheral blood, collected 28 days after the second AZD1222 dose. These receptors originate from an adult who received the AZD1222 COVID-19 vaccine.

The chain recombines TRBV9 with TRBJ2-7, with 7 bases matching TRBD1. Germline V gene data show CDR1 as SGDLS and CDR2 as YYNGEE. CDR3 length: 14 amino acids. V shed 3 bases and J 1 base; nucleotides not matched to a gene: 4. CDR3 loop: CASSATGQSYEQYF. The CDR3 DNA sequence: TGTGCCAGCAGCGCGACGGGACAGTCCTACGAGCAGTACTTC.

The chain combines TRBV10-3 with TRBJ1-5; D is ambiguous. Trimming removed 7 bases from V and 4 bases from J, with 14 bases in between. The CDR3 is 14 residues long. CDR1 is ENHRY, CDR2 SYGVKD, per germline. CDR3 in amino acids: CAITPKGRNQPQHF. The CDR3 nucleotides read TGTGCCATCACCCCGAAGGGCAGGAATCAGCCCCAGCATTTT.

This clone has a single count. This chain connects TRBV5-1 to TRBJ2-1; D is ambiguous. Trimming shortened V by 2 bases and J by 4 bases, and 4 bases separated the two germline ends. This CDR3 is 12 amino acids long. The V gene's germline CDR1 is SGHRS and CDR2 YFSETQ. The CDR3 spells CASSFDYNEQFF. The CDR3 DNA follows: TGCGCCAGCAGCTTCGATTACAATGAGCAGTTCTTC.

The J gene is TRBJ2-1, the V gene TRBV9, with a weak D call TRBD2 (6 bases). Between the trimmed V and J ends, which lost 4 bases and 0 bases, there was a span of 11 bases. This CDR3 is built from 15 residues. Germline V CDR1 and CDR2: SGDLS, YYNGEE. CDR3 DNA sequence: TGTGCCAGCAGCATTGGGCGGGGCTCCTACAATGAGCAGTTCTTC. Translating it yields CASSIGRGSYNEQFF.

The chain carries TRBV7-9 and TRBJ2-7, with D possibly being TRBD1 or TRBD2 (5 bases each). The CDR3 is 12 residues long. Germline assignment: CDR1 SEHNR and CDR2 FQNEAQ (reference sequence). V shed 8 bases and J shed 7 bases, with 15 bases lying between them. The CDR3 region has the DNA TGTGCCAGCCGTTCGGGGCCGGGGGAGCAGTACTTC. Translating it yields CASRSGPGEQYF. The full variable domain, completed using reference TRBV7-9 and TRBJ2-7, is DTGVSQNPRHKITKRGQNVTFRCDPISEHNRLYWYRQTLGQGPEFLTYFQNEAQLEKSRLLSDRFSAERPKGSFSTLEIQRTEQGDSAMYLCASRSGPGEQYFGPGTRLTVT.

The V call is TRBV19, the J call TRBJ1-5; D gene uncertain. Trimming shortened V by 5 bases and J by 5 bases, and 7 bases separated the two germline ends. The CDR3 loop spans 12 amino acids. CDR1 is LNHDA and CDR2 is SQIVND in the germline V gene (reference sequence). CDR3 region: CASSGSYQPQHF. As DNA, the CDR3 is TGTGCCAGTAGTGGGAGCTATCAGCCCCAGCATTTT.

CDR3 sequence: CASSLGLAGYTQYF. The CDR3 DNA is TGTGCCAGCAGTTTAGGACTAGCAGGGTATACGCAGTATTTT. V and J are TRBV27 and TRBJ2-3, with 8 bases identical to TRBD2. The junction had 5 bases not matched to a gene; V was cut back by 2 bases and J by 7 bases. This CDR3 region has 14 residues. The germline V gene has CDR1 MNHEY and CDR2 SMNVEV (reference sequence).

CDR3 amino acids: CAISPGLADNEQFF. CDR3 nucleotides: TGTGCCATCAGTCCGGGACTAGCGGACAATGAGCAGTTCTTC. J is TRBJ2-1 and V is TRBV10-3; 11 bases are shared with TRBD2. CDR1 and CDR2 from the germline V gene are ENHRY and SYGVKD. V was clipped by 5 bases and J by 5 bases; unmatched bases: 2. The CDR3 spans 14 residues.

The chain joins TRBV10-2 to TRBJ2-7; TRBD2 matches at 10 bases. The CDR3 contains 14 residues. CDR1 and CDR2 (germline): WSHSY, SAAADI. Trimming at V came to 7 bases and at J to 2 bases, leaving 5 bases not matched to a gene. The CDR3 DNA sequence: TGCGCCAGCAAAGATAGCGGGAGGACCTACGAGCAGTACTTC. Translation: CASKDSGRTYEQYF.

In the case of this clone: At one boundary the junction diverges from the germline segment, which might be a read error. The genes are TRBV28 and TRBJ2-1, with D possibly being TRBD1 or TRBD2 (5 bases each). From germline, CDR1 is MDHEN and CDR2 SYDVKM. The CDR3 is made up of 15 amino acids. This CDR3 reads CASGLIVGDYNEQFF. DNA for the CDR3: TGTGCCAGCGGTTTAATCGTGGGGGACTACAATGAGCAGTTCTTC.

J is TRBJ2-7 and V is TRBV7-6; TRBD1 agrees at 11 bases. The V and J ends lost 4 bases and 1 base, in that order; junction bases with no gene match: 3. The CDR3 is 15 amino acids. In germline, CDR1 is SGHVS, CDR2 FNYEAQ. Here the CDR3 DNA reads TGTGCCAGCAGCTCCGGGACAGGGGGGTCCTACGAGCAGTACTTC. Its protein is CASSSGTGGSYEQYF.